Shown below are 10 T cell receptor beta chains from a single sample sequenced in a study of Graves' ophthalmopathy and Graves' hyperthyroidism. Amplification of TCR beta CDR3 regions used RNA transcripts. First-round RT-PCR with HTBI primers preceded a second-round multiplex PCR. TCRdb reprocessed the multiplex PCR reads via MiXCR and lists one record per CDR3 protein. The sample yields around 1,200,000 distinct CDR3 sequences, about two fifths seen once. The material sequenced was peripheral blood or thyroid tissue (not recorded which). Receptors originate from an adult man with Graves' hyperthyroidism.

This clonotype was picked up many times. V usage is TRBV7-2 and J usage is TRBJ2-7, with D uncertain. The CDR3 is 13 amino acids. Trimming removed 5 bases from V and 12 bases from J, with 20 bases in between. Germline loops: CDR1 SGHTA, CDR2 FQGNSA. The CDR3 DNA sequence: TGTGCCAGCAGCCTACCCCTCCGTGACCAGACGTACTTC. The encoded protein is CASSLPLRDQTYF.

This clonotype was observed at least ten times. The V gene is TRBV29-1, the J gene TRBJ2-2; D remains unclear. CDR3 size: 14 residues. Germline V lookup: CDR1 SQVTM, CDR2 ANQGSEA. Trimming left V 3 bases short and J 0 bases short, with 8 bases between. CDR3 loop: CSVEPSTNTGELFF. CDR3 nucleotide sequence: TGCAGCGTTGAGCCGTCGACGAACACCGGGGAGCTGTTTTTT.

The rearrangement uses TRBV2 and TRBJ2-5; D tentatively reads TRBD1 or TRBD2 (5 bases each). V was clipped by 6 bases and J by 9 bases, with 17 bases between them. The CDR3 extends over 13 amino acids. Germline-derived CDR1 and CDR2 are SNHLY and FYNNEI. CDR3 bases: TGTGCCAGCAGCGGGGCCGAGGGGCAGCCCCAGTACTTC. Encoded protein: CASSGAEGQPQYF.

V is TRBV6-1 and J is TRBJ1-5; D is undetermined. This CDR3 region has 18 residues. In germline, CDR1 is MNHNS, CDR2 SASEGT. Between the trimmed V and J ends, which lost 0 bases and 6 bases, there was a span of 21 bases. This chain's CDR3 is CASSEALLSNREGQPQHF. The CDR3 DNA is TGTGCCAGCAGTGAAGCGCTTCTTTCGAATAGGGAGGGTCAGCCCCAGCATTTT.

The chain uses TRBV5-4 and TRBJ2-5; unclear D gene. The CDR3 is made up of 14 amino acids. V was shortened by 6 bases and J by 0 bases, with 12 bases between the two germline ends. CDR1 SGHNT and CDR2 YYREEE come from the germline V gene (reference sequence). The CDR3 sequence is CASTTDGHQETQYF. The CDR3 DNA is TGTGCCAGCACCACGGACGGTCACCAAGAGACCCAGTACTTC.

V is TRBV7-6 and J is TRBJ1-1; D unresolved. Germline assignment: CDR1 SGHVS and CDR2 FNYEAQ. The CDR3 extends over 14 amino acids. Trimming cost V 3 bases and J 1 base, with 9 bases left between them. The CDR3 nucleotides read TGTGCCAGCAGCTTTAACCCGGGGAACACTGAAGCTTTCTTT. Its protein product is CASSFNPGNTEAFF. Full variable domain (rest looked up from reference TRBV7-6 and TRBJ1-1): GAGVSQSPRYKVTKRGQDVALRCDPISGHVSLYWYRQALGQGPEFLTYFNYEAQQDKSGLPNDRFSAERPEGSISTLTIQRTEQRDSAMYRCASSFNPGNTEAFFGQGTRLTVV.

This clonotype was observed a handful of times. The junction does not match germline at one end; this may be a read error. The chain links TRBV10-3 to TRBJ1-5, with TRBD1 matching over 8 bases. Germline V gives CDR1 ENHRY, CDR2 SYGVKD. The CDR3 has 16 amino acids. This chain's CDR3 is CASSLSTGVGNQPQHF. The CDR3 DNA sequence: TGTGCCAGCAGTTTATCGACAGGGGTGGGCAATCAGCCCCAGCATTTT.

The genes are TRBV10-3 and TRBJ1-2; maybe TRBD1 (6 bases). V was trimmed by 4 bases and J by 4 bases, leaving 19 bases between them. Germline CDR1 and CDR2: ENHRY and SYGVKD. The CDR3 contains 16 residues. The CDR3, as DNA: TGTGCCATCAGTGTTGCGGCAGGGGCAGGAATCTATGGCTACACCTTC. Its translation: CAISVAAGAGIYGYTF.

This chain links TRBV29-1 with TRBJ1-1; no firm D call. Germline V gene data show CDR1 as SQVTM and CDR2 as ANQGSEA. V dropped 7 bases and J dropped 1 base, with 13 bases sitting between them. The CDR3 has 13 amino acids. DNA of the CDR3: TGCAGCGAAGAGTGGATCTGGAACACTGAAGCTTTCTTT. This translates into CSEEWIWNTEAFF.

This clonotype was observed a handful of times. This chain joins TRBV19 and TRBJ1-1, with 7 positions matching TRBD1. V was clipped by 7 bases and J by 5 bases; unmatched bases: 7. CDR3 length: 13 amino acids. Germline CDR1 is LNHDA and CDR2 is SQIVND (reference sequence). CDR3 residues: CASKGDSWTEAFF. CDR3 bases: TGTGCCAGTAAGGGGGACAGTTGGACTGAAGCTTTCTTT.